The following is a T cell receptor (beta chain) sequence with its context. These data are taken from a study of control samples from healthy donors and cancer patients. Sequencing was performed with immunoSEQ multiplex PCR; in TCRdb, only in-frame clones are kept and a portion is missing. The top ten clones hold 23% of a sample with tens of thousands of clones, 93% of them seen once. CDR3 size: 15 residues. The V gene end was trimmed by 0 bases and the J gene end by 9 bases; junction bases not matched to a gene: 8. Germline V gives CDR1 SGHTA, CDR2 FQGNSA. The receptor was isolated from a woman between 45 and 65 years old with head and neck cancer. Sequences were obtained from PBMCs. The chain employs TRBV7-2 and TRBJ2-1; the match to TRBD2 covers 7 bases. The CDR3 spells CASSLAPAGPSEQFF. CDR3 DNA sequence: TGTGCCAGCAGCTTAGCCCCAGCGGGGCCTTCTGAGCAGTTCTTC.